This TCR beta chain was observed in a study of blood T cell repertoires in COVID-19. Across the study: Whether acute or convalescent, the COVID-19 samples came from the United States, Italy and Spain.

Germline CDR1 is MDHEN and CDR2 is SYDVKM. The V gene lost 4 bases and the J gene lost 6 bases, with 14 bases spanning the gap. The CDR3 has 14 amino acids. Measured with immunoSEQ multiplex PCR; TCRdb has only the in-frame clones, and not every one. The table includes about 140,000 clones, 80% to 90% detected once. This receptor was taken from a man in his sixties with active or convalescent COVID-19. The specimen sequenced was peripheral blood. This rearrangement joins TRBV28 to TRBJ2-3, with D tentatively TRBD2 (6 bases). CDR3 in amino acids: CASSSAPGGDTQYF. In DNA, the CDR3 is TGTGCCAGCAGTTCGGCCCCTGGAGGGGATACGCAGTATTTT.